What follows are 19 T cell receptor beta chains derived from one specimen sequenced in a study of T cells expressing NK-cell markers. From the 5' RACE reads, TCRdb lists one entry per CDR3 protein and no DNA. The sample table sets out 150,000 to 200,000 distinct CDR3 sequences. Sequencing was carried out using blood T cells: a sorted CD56 or NKG2C T cell subset, CD4+ or CD8+ T cells, or bulk PBMC T cells (not recorded which). Receptors originate from a man aged 18 to 69 in good health.

CDR3 region: CASSDSGSDTGELFF. The chain employs TRBV6-4 and TRBJ2-2. The CDR3 is made up of 15 amino acids. Germline assignment: CDR1 MRHNA and CDR2 SNTAGT.

The J gene is TRBJ2-2, the V gene TRBV28; TCRdb's assignment of TRBD1 cannot be checked, as there is no DNA. CDR3 size: 14 residues. The germline CDR1 and CDR2 sequences are MDHEN and SYDVKM. The CDR3 spells CASSISGTAGELFF.

The chain couples TRBV14 to TRBJ2-1; TCRdb names TRBD2, which stays unverified in the absence of DNA. Germline V gene data show CDR1 as SGHDN and CDR2 as FVKESK. CDR3 length equals 19 residues. The CDR3 here is CASSQEQGRLAGQYNEQFF.

The chain links TRBV9 to TRBJ2-2; TCRdb calls TRBD2, which cannot be checked without DNA. Per the germline V gene, CDR1 is SGDLS and CDR2 is YYNGEE. This CDR3 has 14 amino acids. CDR3 in amino acids: CASSTGLAGGELFF.

This rearrangement joins TRBV7-9 to TRBJ1-5; checking the TCRdb D call of TRBD1 is not possible without DNA. The CDR3 consists of 15 residues. Germline V gene sequence: CDR1 SEHNR, CDR2 FQNEAQ (reference sequence). CDR3: CASSPNKGFGQPQHF.

The CDR3 is CASSPLRQLQETQYF. The chain is built from TRBV12-3 or TRBV12-4 and TRBJ2-5; TCRdb designates TRBD1, a call that cannot be tested without DNA. The CDR3 contains 15 residues.

The chain couples TRBV6-1 to TRBJ2-6. Germline lookup yields CDR1 MNHNS and CDR2 SASEGT. The CDR3 length is 15 residues. The CDR3 loop is CASSVENSGANVLTF.

The gene calls are TRBV7-9 and TRBJ2-7; no DNA is available, so the TRBD1 call from TCRdb remains unchecked. There are 15 residues in the CDR3. Germline V gives CDR1 SEHNR, CDR2 FQNEAQ (reference sequence). This CDR3 is CASSPGASGFYEQYF.

The chain links TRBV7-7 to TRBJ1-1. CDR1 SSHAT and CDR2 FNYEAQ come from the germline V gene (reference sequence). The CDR3 is made up of 13 amino acids. CDR3 loop: CASSPQVNTEAFF. Drawing the rest from reference TRBV7-7 and TRBJ1-1, the complete variable domain is GAGVSQSPRYKVTKRGQDVTLRCDPISSHATLYWYQQALGQGPEFLTYFNYEAQPDKSGLPSDRFSAERPEGSISTLTIQRTEQRDSAMYRCASSPQVNTEAFFGQGTRLTVV.

The rearrangement uses TRBV9 and TRBJ2-1; TCRdb's assignment of TRBD2 cannot be checked, as there is no DNA. The CDR3 is made up of 16 amino acids. Per the germline V gene, CDR1 is SGDLS and CDR2 is YYNGEE. The chain's CDR3 is CASSAATSRPYNEQFF.

The chain is built from TRBV5-4 and TRBJ2-1; TCRdb's assignment of TRBD1 cannot be checked, as there is no DNA. Germline CDR1 reads SGHNT; CDR2 reads YYREEE (reference sequence). The CDR3 loop spans 13 amino acids. The CDR3 reads CASRPGRIDEQFF.

This chain joins TRBV6-4 and TRBJ2-3. Germline V gene sequence: CDR1 MRHNA, CDR2 SNTAGT. This CDR3 is 13 amino acids long. The CDR3 is CASAQSDTDTQYF.

The chain carries TRBV6-5 and TRBJ2-1; checking the TCRdb D call of TRBD2 is not possible without DNA. Germline values: CDR1 MNHEY, CDR2 SVGAGI. The CDR3 runs 17 residues. The CDR3 region is CASSYSWAGETLGEQFF.

The J gene is TRBJ1-2, the V gene TRBV2. The CDR3 has 16 residues. Germline loops: CDR1 SNHLY, CDR2 FYNNEI. The CDR3 spells CASSRPEGTANYGYTF.

The chain combines TRBV20-1 with TRBJ2-1; the TRBD1 assignment by TCRdb is unverifiable without DNA. From germline, CDR1 is DFQATT and CDR2 SNEGSKA (reference sequence). CDR3 length equals 15 residues. CDR3 sequence: CSAREGVRSYNEQFF.

The chain couples TRBV6-1 to TRBJ2-5; TCRdb's D gene call, TRBD2, goes unchecked for lack of DNA. The CDR3 sequence is 16 residues long. Germline CDR1 is MNHNS and CDR2 is SASEGT. The CDR3 is CASKTVRGPHQETQYF.

The chain uses TRBV7-9 and TRBJ2-3; TCRdb reports TRBD2, a call that lacks DNA to check it against. From germline, CDR1 is SEHNR and CDR2 FQNEAQ (reference sequence). The CDR3 is 15 residues long. The CDR3 sequence: CASSLRGGGIDTQYF. Complete variable domain (other parts from reference TRBV7-9 and TRBJ2-3): DTGVSQNPRHKITKRGQNVTFRCDPISEHNRLYWYRQTLGQGPEFLTYFQNEAQLEKSRLLSDRFSAERPKGSFSTLEIQRTEQGDSAMYLCASSLRGGGIDTQYFGPGTRLTVL.

The V and J genes are TRBV27 and TRBJ2-7; there is no DNA to check the TCRdb D call of TRBD1. The CDR3 runs to 14 residues. The germline gives CDR1 MNHEY, CDR2 SMNVEV (reference sequence). The CDR3 region is CASTLLQGFGEQYF.

This chain uses TRBV12-3 or TRBV12-4 with TRBJ2-7; with no DNA, the TCRdb D assignment of TRBD2 cannot be verified. CDR3 size: 16 residues. This CDR3 reads CASSLAWGLASYEQYF.